Following are 30 T cell receptor beta chains from one sample sequenced in a study of regulatory T cells in long-lasting Graves disease. Both iRepertoire HTBI primers and Arm-PCR of CDR3 regions were used to build the TCR beta libraries. Each CDR3 protein is one row after TCRdb ran MiXCR on the multiplex PCR reads. The repertoire holds hundreds of thousands of distinct CDR3 sequences, with roughly 15% as singletons. Time point of the sample: newly diagnosed GD, antithyroid drugs for less than 3 months. Making the TCR library involved RNA that had been extracted from PBMCs. These data were also reused for a study on T cells in Graves' hyperthyroidism and ophthalmopathy.

The sequenced sample was peripheral blood mononuclear cells (PBMCs), obtained at new diagnosis, from a patient treated with antithyroid drugs. The receptors were gathered from a woman aged 30 to 39 with Graves disease.

This clonotype was counted only a few times. This chain links TRBV19 with TRBJ1-5, with a weak D call TRBD1 (5 bases). The germline gives CDR1 LNHDA, CDR2 SQIVND (reference sequence). The CDR3 is made up of 13 amino acids. V dropped 8 bases and J dropped 2 bases, with 10 bases sitting between them. The chain's CDR3 is CASVGDGNQPQHF. The CDR3 DNA is TGTGCCAGTGTGGGGGATGGCAATCAGCCCCAGCATTTT.

This clonotype was seen a handful of times. The chain joins TRBV19 to TRBJ1-1; D not resolved. Germline V CDR1 and CDR2: LNHDA, SQIVND (reference sequence). This CDR3 has 15 residues. V was shortened by 8 bases and J by 1 base, with 17 bases between the two germline ends. The chain's CDR3 is CASSSSRSSNTEAFF. Written as DNA, the CDR3 is TGTGCCAGTTCCTCCTCCCGGTCTTCGAACACTGAAGCTTTCTTT.

This clonotype was detected only a few times. This chain joins TRBV25-1 and TRBJ2-7; no clear D gene. Germline CDR1 is MGHDK and CDR2 is SYGVNS. The CDR3 consists of 15 residues. The ends were cut back, 3 bases at V and 1 base at J, with 13 bases in the middle. CDR3 DNA sequence: TGTGCCAGCAGTGAGCAGCAAAGTATATCCTACGAGCAGTACTTC. Translation gives CASSEQQSISYEQYF.

The chain joins TRBV24-1 to TRBJ1-1; 10 bases are a match to TRBD1. The CDR3 is made up of 15 amino acids. After removal of 6 bases from V and 1 base from J, the junction contained 4 bases not matched to a gene. The germline V gene encodes CDR1 KGHDR and CDR2 SFDVKD. The CDR3 DNA follows: TGTGCCACCAGTTCGACAGGGGGCACGAACACTGAAGCTTTCTTT. Its translation is CATSSTGGTNTEAFF.

This clonotype was picked up many times. This sequence joins TRBV28 and TRBJ2-7; D might be TRBD2 (6 bases). This CDR3 has 15 amino acids. Germline CDR1 and CDR2: MDHEN and SYDVKM. The V gene lost 5 bases and the J gene lost 2 bases, with 16 bases spanning the gap. This chain's CDR3 is CASSTPGLQPYEQYF. Here the CDR3 DNA reads TGTGCCAGCAGTACCCCGGGACTGCAGCCCTACGAGCAGTACTTC.

This clonotype has ten or more counts. V gene TRBV7-9 combines with J gene TRBJ1-1; D possibly corresponds to TRBD1 (6 bases). Trimming cost V 3 bases and J 1 base, with 9 bases left between them. Germline-derived CDR1 and CDR2 are SEHNR and FQNEAQ (reference sequence). The CDR3 has 14 residues. CDR3 in DNA: TGTGCCAGCAGCTTTCCGGGACAGAACACTGAAGCTTTCTTT. Its protein is CASSFPGQNTEAFF.

This clonotype was observed a few times. The V gene is TRBV24-1, the J gene TRBJ2-3; D is ambiguous. The CDR3 extends over 15 amino acids. The V end was cut by 5 bases, the J end by 2 bases, with 13 bases between. Looked up from germline, CDR1 is KGHDR and CDR2 is SFDVKD. CDR3 bases: TGTGCCACCAGTGGAGAGTGGACGAACACAGATACGCAGTATTTT. Amino acid sequence: CATSGEWTNTDTQYF.

V and J are TRBV7-2 and TRBJ2-3; the D gene is possibly TRBD1 (6 bases). This CDR3 region has 15 residues. Per germline, CDR1 SGHTA and CDR2 FQGNSA. Trimming pared 4 bases from V and 1 base from J, leaving 12 bases between. CDR3 DNA sequence: TGTGCCAGCAGCTACAGGGCTATAGGCACAGATACGCAGTATTTT. It encodes CASSYRAIGTDTQYF. The variable domain in full, completed from reference TRBV7-2 and TRBJ2-3, reads GAGVSQSPSNKVTEKGKDVELRCDPISGHTALYWYRQSLGQGLEFLIYFQGNSAPDKSGLPSDRFSAERTGGSVSTLTIQRTQQEDSAVYLCASSYRAIGTDTQYFGPGTRLTVL.

Regarding this clonotype: The CDR3 end shows no conserved phenylalanine or tryptophan, and so a read error is likely. This sequence joins TRBV20-1 and TRBJ2-3; D is uncertain. The germline V gene has CDR1 DFQATT and CDR2 SNEGSKA (reference sequence). The CDR3 length is 14 residues. V was cut by 0 bases and J by 4 bases, with 11 bases left in between. The chain's CDR3 is CSARDRTRPDTQYL. In DNA, the CDR3 is TGCAGTGCTAGAGATCGGACGAGGCCAGATACGCAGTATTTG.

The chain joins TRBV30 to TRBJ1-5, with D possibly being TRBD1 (5 bases). The germline V gene encodes CDR1 GTSNPN and CDR2 SVGIG (reference sequence). Trimming removed 3 bases at V and 3 bases at J, with 12 bases between. CDR3 length: 14 amino acids. The CDR3 nucleotides are TGTGCCTGGAGCGAGGGGACTATCAATCAGCCCCAGCATTTT. As protein: CAWSEGTINQPQHF.

The rearrangement uses TRBV27 and TRBJ2-1, with TRBD2 identical over 8 bases. CDR1 is MNHEY and CDR2 is SMNVEV in the germline V gene (reference sequence). The CDR3 covers 14 residues. Trimming took 2 bases from V and 9 from J; bases not matched to a gene: 6. As DNA, the CDR3 is TGTGCCAGCAGTTTACGGGGCGGGAGGACTGAGCAGTTCTTC. Protein product: CASSLRGGRTEQFF.

This clonotype was picked up one time. This rearrangement joins TRBV2 to TRBJ2-6; possibly TRBD1 for D (6 bases). Germline V gene lookup returns CDR1 SNHLY and CDR2 FYNNEI. The germline V and J ends were trimmed by 5 bases and 6 bases, with 20 bases remaining between them. CDR3 length equals 17 residues. The CDR3 region has the DNA TGTGCCAGCAGTTTCATGAGACAGGCTTCGGAGGCCAACGTCCTGACTTTC. Translation: CASSFMRQASEANVLTF.

This clonotype has a count of ten or more. The chain's CDR3 is CASSQTSGRALGTQYF. CDR3 DNA sequence: TGTGCCAGCAGCCAGACTAGCGGGAGGGCCCTCGGCACGCAGTATTTT. The chain combines TRBV7-2 with TRBJ2-3; TRBD2 aligns across 14 bases. Trimming removed 5 bases from V and 9 bases from J; junction bases left unmatched: 10. Germline V gene data show CDR1 as SGHTA and CDR2 as FQGNSA. This CDR3 comprises 16 residues.

The chain employs TRBV19 and TRBJ1-5, with a weak D call TRBD1 (5 bases). Per germline, CDR1 LNHDA and CDR2 SQIVND (reference sequence). The CDR3 length is 17 residues. V lost 5 bases, J lost 0 bases, and 17 bases lay in between. The CDR3 bases are TGTGCCAGTAGTCGACTTCAGGGTGATTTTAGCAATCAGCCCCAGCATTTT. Its translation: CASSRLQGDFSNQPQHF.

This clonotype appeared a few times. The CDR3 spells CALKTGGYEQYF. The CDR3 nucleotides are TGTGCCCTAAAAACGGGAGGCTACGAGCAGTACTTC. The rearrangement links TRBV6-2 or TRBV6-3 to TRBJ2-7; 7 bases match TRBD2. CDR3 size: 12 residues. Germline lookup yields CDR1 MNHEY and CDR2 SVGEGT. V trimming: 11 bases; J trimming: 3 bases; junction bases outside the gene matches: 7.

This clonotype was observed a few times. J is TRBJ2-3 and V is TRBV6-1, with 9 bases fitting TRBD1. The ends lost 6 bases at V and 4 bases at J; junction bases unmatched: 5. The CDR3 runs 14 residues. Germline V CDR1 and CDR2: MNHNS, SASEGT. DNA of the CDR3: TGTGCCAGCAGGTCGGGACAGGGCGCAGATACGCAGTATTTT. Translating it yields CASRSGQGADTQYF.

The sample holds many counts of this clonotype. J is TRBJ2-7 and V is TRBV28; the D is unclear. V lost 8 bases to trimming and J lost 2 bases, with 13 bases between them. CDR1 is MDHEN and CDR2 is SYDVKM in the germline V gene. This CDR3 contains 13 residues. This chain's CDR3 is CASLTSDPYEQYF. The CDR3 DNA reads as TGTGCCAGCCTTACCTCAGACCCCTACGAGCAGTACTTC.

This chain connects TRBV6-5 to TRBJ2-1; D gene uncertain. V lost 3 bases, J lost 0 bases, and 15 bases lay in between. In germline, CDR1 is MNHEY, CDR2 SVGAGI. CDR3 length: 17 residues. CDR3 sequence (DNA): TGTGCCAGCAGTTATTCGGCGTGGTCGAGCTCCTACAATGAGCAGTTCTTC. Its protein is CASSYSAWSSSYNEQFF.

The chain combines TRBV24-1 with TRBJ1-2; D gene unclear. The germline CDR1 and CDR2 sequences are KGHDR and SFDVKD. The V end lost 7 bases, the J end lost 6 bases, and 2 bases lay between the germline ends. CDR3 length: 9 residues. DNA of the CDR3: TGTGCCACCAGAAATGGCTACACCTTC. This gives the protein CATRNGYTF.

With respect to this clonotype: The junction does not match germline at one end; this may be a read error. The gene calls are TRBV20-1 and TRBJ2-2; the match to TRBD2 covers 8 bases. Germline V CDR1 and CDR2: DFQATT, SNEGSKA (reference sequence). The CDR3 covers 15 residues. CDR3 in DNA: TGCAGTGCTAGAGGGAGCGGGAGAGGCGCCGGGGAGCTATTTTTT. Encoded protein: CSARGSGRGAGELFF.

This clonotype was counted at least ten times. The CDR3 here is CASSHGQYNSPLHF. The CDR3 DNA reads as TGTGCCAGCAGCCACGGACAGTATAATTCACCCCTCCACTTT. The J gene is TRBJ1-6, the V gene TRBV11-2, with D perhaps matching TRBD1 (6 bases). Germline V gene data show CDR1 as SGHAT and CDR2 as FQNNGV. This CDR3 is built from 14 residues. The V end was cut by 5 bases, the J end by 4 bases, with 9 bases between.

The chain joins TRBV19 to TRBJ2-1, with 9 bases aligning to TRBD2. Germline CDR1 reads LNHDA; CDR2 reads SQIVND (reference sequence). This CDR3 region has 15 residues. V trimming: 7 bases; J trimming: 5 bases; junction bases outside the gene matches: 9. The CDR3, as DNA: TGTGCCAGTATTCAAAGCGGGAGGCAAGACAATGAGCAGTTCTTC. Amino acids: CASIQSGRQDNEQFF.

The table lists this clonotype with many counts. J is TRBJ2-5 and V is TRBV30, with 7 bases aligning to TRBD1. CDR3 size: 14 residues. The V gene end was trimmed by 3 bases and the J gene end by 0 bases; junction bases not matched to a gene: 4. Germline V gene lookup returns CDR1 GTSNPN and CDR2 SVGIG (reference sequence). CDR3 region: CAWRGTAHQETQYF. The CDR3 DNA reads TGTGCCTGGAGGGGGACAGCGCACCAAGAGACCCAGTACTTC.

The V and J genes are TRBV5-4 and TRBJ1-1; TRBD1 agrees at 8 bases. From germline, CDR1 is SGHNT and CDR2 YYREEE (reference sequence). Trimming at V came to 4 bases and at J to 4 bases, leaving 9 bases not matched to a gene. This CDR3 has 15 amino acids. CDR3 nucleotide sequence: TGTGCCAGCAGCCGCCGGGACAGGCGATCCACTGAAGCTTTCTTT. Protein sequence: CASSRRDRRSTEAFF.

This clonotype came up a few times. This chain joins TRBV3-1 and TRBJ2-1; D remains ambiguous. The CDR3 has 11 residues. V was clipped by 4 bases and J by 7 bases, with 5 bases between them. Germline CDR1 and CDR2: LGHDT and YNNKEL (reference sequence). CDR3 in DNA: TGTGCCAGCAGCCGAATTAATGAGCAGTTCTTC. Translation gives CASSRINEQFF.

The chain recombines TRBV20-1 with TRBJ2-1; 8 positions match TRBD2. CDR1 DFQATT and CDR2 SNEGSKA come from the germline V gene (reference sequence). This CDR3 comprises 14 residues. V lost 5 bases, J lost 4 bases, and 7 bases stayed unmatched. The CDR3 here is CSAVGTSVYNEQFF. CDR3 in DNA: TGCAGTGCTGTCGGGACTAGTGTATACAATGAGCAGTTCTTC.

In this sample, this clonotype turned up many times. The genes are TRBV20-1 and TRBJ1-1; the D is unclear. Trimming removed 0 bases from V and 6 bases from J, with 14 bases in between. Germline V gene sequence: CDR1 DFQATT, CDR2 SNEGSKA (reference sequence). This CDR3 contains 14 residues. In nucleotides, the CDR3 is TGCAGTGCTAGAGAATTCGACGGGTTATCTGAAGCTTTCTTT. Protein sequence: CSAREFDGLSEAFF.

The chain couples TRBV19 to TRBJ2-7; the match to TRBD1 covers 7 bases. J lost 0 bases, V lost 4 bases, and 3 bases had no gene match. The CDR3 length is 14 residues. Germline CDR1 and CDR2: LNHDA and SQIVND (reference sequence). The CDR3 here is CASSRRDSSYEQYF. The CDR3 nucleotides are TGTGCCAGTAGTAGACGGGACAGCTCCTACGAGCAGTACTTC.

This clonotype occurred many times. CDR3 sequence (DNA): TGTGCCAGCAGTTTATGGGGGCGAACCGGGGAGCTGTTTTTT. Translated, it gives CASSLWGRTGELFF. The chain joins TRBV28 to TRBJ2-2, with D tentatively TRBD1 (5 bases). Germline lookup yields CDR1 MDHEN and CDR2 SYDVKM. The CDR3 consists of 14 residues. Trimming took off 0 bases at V and 5 bases at J, with 7 bases between the two ends.

The V gene is TRBV15, the J gene TRBJ2-3, with 10 bases fitting TRBD1. From germline, CDR1 is LNHNV and CDR2 YYDKDF (reference sequence). This CDR3 contains 16 residues. The V and J ends lost 5 bases and 3 bases, in that order; junction bases with no gene match: 8. CDR3 nucleotides: TGTGCCACCAGCCCTTGGGGGGGACAGGGGACAGATACGCAGTATTTT. Its protein product is CATSPWGGQGTDTQYF.